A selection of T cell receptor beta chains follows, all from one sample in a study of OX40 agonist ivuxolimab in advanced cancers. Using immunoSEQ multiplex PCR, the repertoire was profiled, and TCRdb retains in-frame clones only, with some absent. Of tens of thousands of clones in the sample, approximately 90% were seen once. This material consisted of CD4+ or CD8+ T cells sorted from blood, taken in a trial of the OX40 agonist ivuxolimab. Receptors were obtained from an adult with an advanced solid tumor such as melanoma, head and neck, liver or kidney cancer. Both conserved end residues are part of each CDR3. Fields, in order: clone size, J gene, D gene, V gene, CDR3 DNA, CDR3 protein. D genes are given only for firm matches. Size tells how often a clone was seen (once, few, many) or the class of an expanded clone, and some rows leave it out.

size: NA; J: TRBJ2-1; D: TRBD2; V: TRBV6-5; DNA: TGTGCCAGCAGTCCTCGGGAGGGATACAATGAGCAGTTCTTC; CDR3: CASSPREGYNEQFF
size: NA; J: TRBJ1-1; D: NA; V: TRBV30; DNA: TGTGCCTGGGGGAGGGACCGGAACACTGAAGCTTTCTTT; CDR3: CAWGRDRNTEAFF
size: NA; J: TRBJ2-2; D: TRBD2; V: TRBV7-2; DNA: TGTGCCAGCAGCTCGTCGGGACTAGCGGCGATAGGCGGGGAGCTGTTTTTT; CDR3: CASSSSGLAAIGGELFF
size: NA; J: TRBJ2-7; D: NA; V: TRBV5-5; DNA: TGTGCCAGCAGTTTTCAACACCTAGCGAACTCCTACGAGCAGTACTTC; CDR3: CASSFQHLANSYEQYF
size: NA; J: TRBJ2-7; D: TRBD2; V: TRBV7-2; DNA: TGTGCCAGCAGCTTACAGCGGGAGATGTACGAGCAGTACTTC; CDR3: CASSLQREMYEQYF
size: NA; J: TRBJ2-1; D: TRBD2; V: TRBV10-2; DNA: TGCGCCAGCAGTGAGTTCTTAGCGGGATCTGTTGAGCAGTTCTTC; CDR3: CASSEFLAGSVEQFF
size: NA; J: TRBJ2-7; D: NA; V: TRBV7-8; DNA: TGTGCCAGCAGCTTAGACAGGGTCTTGAGAGAGCAGTACTTC; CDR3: CASSLDRVLREQYF
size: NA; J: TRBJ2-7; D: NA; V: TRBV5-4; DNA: TGTGCCAGCAGCCGCACAGGGTTCTACGAGCAGTACTTC; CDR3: CASSRTGFYEQYF
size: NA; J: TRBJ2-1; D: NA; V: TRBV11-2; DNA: TGTGCCAGCAGCCCTTTGGCCCAAGCCCCCGGTGAGCAGTTCTTC; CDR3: CASSPLAQAPGEQFF
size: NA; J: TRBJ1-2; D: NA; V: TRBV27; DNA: TGTGCCAGCAGCGTAGCGTATACGGCTAACTATGGCTACACCTTC; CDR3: CASSVAYTANYGYTF
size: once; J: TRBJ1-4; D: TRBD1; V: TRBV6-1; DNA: TGTGCCAGCACCCGGGGACAGGGCAGTGAAAAACTGTTTTTT; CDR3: CASTRGQGSEKLFF
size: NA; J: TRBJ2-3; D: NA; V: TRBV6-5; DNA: TGTGCCAGCATCTATAGCGGAGGCCTAGATACGCAGTATTTT; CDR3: CASIYSGGLDTQYF
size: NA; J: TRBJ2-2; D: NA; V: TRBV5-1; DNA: TGCGCCAGCAGCTTGGGGCTCCCCCGTGCGGCCGGGGAGCTGTTTTTT; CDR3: CASSLGLPRAAGELFF
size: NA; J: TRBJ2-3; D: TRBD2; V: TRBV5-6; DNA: TGTGCCAGCAGCTTACGGGGGGGGCAGCGCACAGATACGCAGTATTTT; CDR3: CASSLRGGQRTDTQYF
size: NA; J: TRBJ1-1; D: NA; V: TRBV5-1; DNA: TGCGCCAGCAGCTTGGCGGGCAGTTTGAACACTGAAGCTTTCTTT; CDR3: CASSLAGSLNTEAFF
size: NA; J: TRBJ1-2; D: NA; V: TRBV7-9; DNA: TGTGCCAGCAGCTTGGACGGGCCTCAAATCGATAAAGGCTACACCTTC; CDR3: CASSLDGPQIDKGYTF
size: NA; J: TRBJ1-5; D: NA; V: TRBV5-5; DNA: TGTGCCAGCAGCTTGGCCCGGACAGCTTATAGCAATCAGCCCCAGCATTTT; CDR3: CASSLARTAYSNQPQHF
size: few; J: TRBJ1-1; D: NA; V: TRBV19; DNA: TGTGCCAGTAGGTCCACAACCCTCACTGAAGCTTTCTTT; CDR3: CASRSTTLTEAFF
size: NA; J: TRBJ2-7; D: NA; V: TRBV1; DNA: TGCACCAGCAGCCAAGGGGTAGAACCGTACGAGCAGTACTTC; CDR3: CTSSQGVEPYEQYF
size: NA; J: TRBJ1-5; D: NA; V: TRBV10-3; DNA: TGTGCCATCAGTGACCGCGGGACGGCTAATCAGCCCCAGCATTTT; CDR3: CAISDRGTANQPQHF
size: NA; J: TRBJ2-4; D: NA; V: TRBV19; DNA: TGTGCCAGTAGTATCTTGGGGGAGAGCTATCGCATTCAGTACTTC; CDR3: CASSILGESYRIQYF
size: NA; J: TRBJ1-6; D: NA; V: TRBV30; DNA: TGTGCCTGGAGTGACACGACAGCAAATTCACCCCTCCACTTT; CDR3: CAWSDTTANSPLHF
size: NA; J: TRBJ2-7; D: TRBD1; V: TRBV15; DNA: TGTGCCACCAGGAAAACAGGGGGCTACGAGCAGTACTTC; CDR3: CATRKTGGYEQYF
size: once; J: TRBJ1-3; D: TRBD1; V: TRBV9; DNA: TGTGCCAGCAGCCCTGGGACAGGGAATTTTGTCGGAAACACCATATATTTT; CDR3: CASSPGTGNFVGNTIYF
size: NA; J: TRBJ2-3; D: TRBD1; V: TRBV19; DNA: TGTGCCAGTAGAAGGAGGCAGGGGGCGGGAGATACGCAGTATTTT; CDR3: CASRRRQGAGDTQYF
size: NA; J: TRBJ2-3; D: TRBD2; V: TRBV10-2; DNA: TGCGCCAGCAGTGTTGGCGGGAGTACAGATACGCAGTATTTT; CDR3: CASSVGGSTDTQYF
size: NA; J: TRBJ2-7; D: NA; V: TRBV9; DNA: TGTGCCAGCAGCCAGGACAGTTTTCCTTCCTACGAGCAGTACTTC; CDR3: CASSQDSFPSYEQYF
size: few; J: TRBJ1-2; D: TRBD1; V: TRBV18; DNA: TGTGCCAGCTCACCACGACAGGGGGTAGGAGGCTACACCTTC; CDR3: CASSPRQGVGGYTF
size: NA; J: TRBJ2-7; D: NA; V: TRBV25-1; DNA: TGTGCCAGCAGGCAGGGTTCCTACGAGCAGTACTTC; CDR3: CASRQGSYEQYF
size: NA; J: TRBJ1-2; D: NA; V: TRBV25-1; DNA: TGTGCCAGCAGTGGCGGCCCCTCGACGTATGGCTACACCTTC; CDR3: CASSGGPSTYGYTF
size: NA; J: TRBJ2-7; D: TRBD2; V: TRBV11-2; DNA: TGTGCCAGCAGCTTAGTTCTAGCGGGAGTCGGGGAGCAGTACTTC; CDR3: CASSLVLAGVGEQYF
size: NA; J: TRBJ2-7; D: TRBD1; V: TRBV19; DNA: TGTGCCAGTAGCAGGGACAGAGGCTACGAGCAGTACTTC; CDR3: CASSRDRGYEQYF
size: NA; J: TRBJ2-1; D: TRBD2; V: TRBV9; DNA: TGTGCCAGCAGCGTCGGACTAGCGGGAGGGGTCCCCTACAATGAGCAGTTCTTC; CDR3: CASSVGLAGGVPYNEQFF
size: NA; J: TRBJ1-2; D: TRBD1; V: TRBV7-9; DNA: TGTGCCAGCAGCTCGGACAGGGTTAATGGCTACACCTTC; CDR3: CASSSDRVNGYTF
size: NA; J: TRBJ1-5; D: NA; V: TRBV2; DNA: TGTGCCAGCAGTGAAGCAACAGGGTTTGATCTATATAGCAATCAGCCCCAGCATTTT; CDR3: CASSEATGFDLYSNQPQHF